The rows below give T cell receptor beta chains drawn from one sample of a study of radiotherapy plus CTLA-4 blockade in lung cancer. Profiling relied on immunoSEQ multiplex PCR, and the TCRdb table lists in-frame clones only, not all of them. The table records some 78,000 clones, approximately 86% of them present only once. Here the sequenced sample was peripheral blood, taken from a patient treated with radiotherapy plus ipilimumab. These receptors were collected from a human donor with non-small cell lung cancer who had stable disease on radiotherapy plus ipilimumab. Each CDR3 is given without its conserved first and last residue. Each record gives: CDR3 protein, V gene, CDR3 length, clone size, J gene. Not all rows give a size; the values are once, few, many and, for expanded clones, a class.

ASSASGRDGNTIY TRBV11-3 13 . TRBJ1-3
ASSLGLDYSYEQY TRBV5-5 13 . TRBJ2-7
ASQGNYEQY TRBV7-9 9 . TRBJ2-7
ASSLKGRATQY TRBV5-6 11 . TRBJ2-3
ASSLSGVGTGELF TRBV7-6 13 once TRBJ2-2
ASSSPRGNNEKLF TRBV19 13 . TRBJ1-4
ASSVGTSGSQEQF TRBV9 13 . TRBJ2-1
ASSPERRLDYNEQF TRBV18 14 once TRBJ2-1
ASSRPGTDHTDTQY TRBV5-4 14 . TRBJ2-3
ASSFGGSSYNEQF TRBV5-5 13 . TRBJ2-1
ASTPGAGPEKLF TRBV6-1 12 . TRBJ1-4
ASSQDTGVGEKLF TRBV14 13 few TRBJ1-4
ASSTSTINTGELF TRBV7-2 13 . TRBJ2-2
ASSLSRGLNTEAF TRBV18 13 . TRBJ1-1
ASSSTGRLNYGYT TRBV7-9 13 once TRBJ1-2
ASSGRATSSYEQY TRBV27 13 . TRBJ2-7
ASRGQRTEQF TRBV28 10 . TRBJ2-1
ASSRGRGDTQY TRBV6-4 11 . TRBJ2-3
ASGSGNTGELF TRBV12-5 11 few TRBJ2-2
ASSDPTGVNPSEKLF TRBV2 15 few TRBJ1-4
ASGGGPGRGNQPQH TRBV19 14 . TRBJ1-5
ATSRDYGVHEQY TRBV15 12 . TRBJ2-7
ASSPGGGNQPQH TRBV18 12 . TRBJ1-5
ASSRQDTGIETQY TRBV4-1 13 once TRBJ2-5
ASSISGFGKDEQF TRBV19 13 . TRBJ2-1